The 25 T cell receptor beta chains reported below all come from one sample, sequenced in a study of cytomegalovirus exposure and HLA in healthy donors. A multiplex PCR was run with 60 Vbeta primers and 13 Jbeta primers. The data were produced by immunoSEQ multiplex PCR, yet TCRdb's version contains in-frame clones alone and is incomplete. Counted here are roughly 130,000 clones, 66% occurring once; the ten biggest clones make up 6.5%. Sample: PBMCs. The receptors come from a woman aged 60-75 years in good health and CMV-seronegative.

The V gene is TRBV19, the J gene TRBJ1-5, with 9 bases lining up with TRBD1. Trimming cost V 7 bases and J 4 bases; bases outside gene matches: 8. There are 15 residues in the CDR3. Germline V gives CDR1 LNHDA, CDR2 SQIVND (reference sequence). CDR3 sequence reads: CASTPGQGLNQPQHF. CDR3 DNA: TGTGCCAGTACGCCGGGACAGGGCTTGAATCAGCCCCAGCATTTT. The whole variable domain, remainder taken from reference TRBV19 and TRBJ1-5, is DGGITQSPKYLFRKEGQNVTLSCEQNLNHDAMYWYRQDPGQGLRLIYYSQIVNDFQKGDIAEGYSVSREKKESFPLTVTSAQKNPTAFYLCASTPGQGLNQPQHFGDGTRLSIL.

The CDR3 sequence: CASCSGYSNQPQHF. CDR3 coding DNA: TGTGCTAGTTGTTCCGGTTATAGCAATCAGCCCCAGCATTTT. V gene TRBV12-5 combines with J gene TRBJ1-5; D call uncertain. The germline CDR1 and CDR2 sequences are LGHNT and FRNRAP. The V and J ends lost 8 bases and 0 bases respectively, with 11 bases between them. This CDR3 contains 14 residues.

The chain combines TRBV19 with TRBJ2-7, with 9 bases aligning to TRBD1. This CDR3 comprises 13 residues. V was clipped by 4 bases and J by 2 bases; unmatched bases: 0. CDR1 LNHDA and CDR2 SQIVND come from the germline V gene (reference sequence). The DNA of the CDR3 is TGTGCCAGTAGTAGACAGGGGGCCTACGAGCAGTACTTC. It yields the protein CASSRQGAYEQYF.

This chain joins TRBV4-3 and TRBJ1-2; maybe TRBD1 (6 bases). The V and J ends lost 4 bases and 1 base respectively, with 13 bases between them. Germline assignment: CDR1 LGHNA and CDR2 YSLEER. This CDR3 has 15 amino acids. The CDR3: CASSRTGRLNYGYTF. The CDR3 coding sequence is TGCGCCAGCAGCCGAACAGGGCGCCTTAACTATGGCTACACCTTC.

CDR3 loop: CASSLTSSTYNEQFF. The CDR3 DNA follows: TGTGCCAGCAGCCTGACTAGCTCCACCTACAATGAGCAGTTCTTC. The chain carries TRBV7-2 and TRBJ2-1; 7 nucleotides agree with TRBD2. CDR1 is SGHTA and CDR2 is FQGNSA in the germline V gene. The CDR3 covers 15 residues. V lost 5 bases and J lost 2; bases outside the gene matches: 6.

Here the CDR3 reads CASSLSGQNTGELFF. The DNA for the CDR3 is TGTGCCAGCAGCTTAAGCGGCCAGAACACCGGGGAGCTGTTTTTT. V gene TRBV7-3 combines with J gene TRBJ2-2; D is unresolved. The CDR3 extends over 15 amino acids. Germline V gene sequence: CDR1 SGHTA, CDR2 FQGTGA. V was cut by 1 base and J by 1 base, with 7 bases left in between.

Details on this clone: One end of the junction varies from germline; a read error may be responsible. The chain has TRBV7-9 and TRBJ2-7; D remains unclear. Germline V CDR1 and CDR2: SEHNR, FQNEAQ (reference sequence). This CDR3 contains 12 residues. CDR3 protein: CSSSRARYEQYF. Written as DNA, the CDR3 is TGTTCCAGCAGCCGCGCGAGATACGAGCAGTACTTC.

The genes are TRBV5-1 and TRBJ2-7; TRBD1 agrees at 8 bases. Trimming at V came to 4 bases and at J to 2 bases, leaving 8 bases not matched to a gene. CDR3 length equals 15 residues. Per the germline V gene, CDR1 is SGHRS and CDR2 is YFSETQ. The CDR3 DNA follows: TGCGCCAGCAGCCGGGGACAGGAAAGGCCCTACGAGCAGTACTTC. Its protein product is CASSRGQERPYEQYF.

The CDR3 DNA reads TGTGCCAGCAGCCAGGAGCAGGGGGCGAACACTGAAGCTTTCTTT. It specifies CASSQEQGANTEAFF. The gene calls are TRBV4-2 and TRBJ1-1, with 8 bases lining up with TRBD1. Germline V gene data show CDR1 as LGHNA and CDR2 as YNFKEQ. Germline trimming cut 3 bases from V and 1 base from J; bases unmatched to any gene: 4. The CDR3 sequence is 15 residues long.

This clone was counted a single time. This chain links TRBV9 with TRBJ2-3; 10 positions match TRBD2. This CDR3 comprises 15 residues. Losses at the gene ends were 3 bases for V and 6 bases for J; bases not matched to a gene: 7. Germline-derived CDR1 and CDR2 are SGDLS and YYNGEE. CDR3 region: CASSAEREGRDTQYF. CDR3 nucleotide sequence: TGTGCCAGCAGCGCCGAGCGGGAGGGCCGGGATACGCAGTATTTT. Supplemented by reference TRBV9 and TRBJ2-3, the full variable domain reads DSGVTQTPKHLITATGQRVTLRCSPRSGDLSVYWYQQSLDQGLQFLIQYYNGEERAKGNILERFSAQQFPDLHSELNLSSLELGDSALYFCASSAEREGRDTQYFGPGTRLTVL.

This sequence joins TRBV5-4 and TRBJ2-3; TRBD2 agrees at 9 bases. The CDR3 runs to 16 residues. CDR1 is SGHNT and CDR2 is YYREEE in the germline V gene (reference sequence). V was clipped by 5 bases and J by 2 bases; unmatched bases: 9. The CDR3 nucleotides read TGTGCCAGCAGTTATCCTGGCGGGGGGGCCACAGATACGCAGTATTTT. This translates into CASSYPGGGATDTQYF.

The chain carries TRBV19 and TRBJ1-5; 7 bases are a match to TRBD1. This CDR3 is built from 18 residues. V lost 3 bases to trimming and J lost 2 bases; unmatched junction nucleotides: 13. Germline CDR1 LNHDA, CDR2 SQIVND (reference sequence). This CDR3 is CASSIRDSSPRGNQPQHF. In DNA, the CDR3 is TGTGCCAGTAGTATCCGGGACAGTTCCCCCCGGGGCAATCAGCCCCAGCATTTT.

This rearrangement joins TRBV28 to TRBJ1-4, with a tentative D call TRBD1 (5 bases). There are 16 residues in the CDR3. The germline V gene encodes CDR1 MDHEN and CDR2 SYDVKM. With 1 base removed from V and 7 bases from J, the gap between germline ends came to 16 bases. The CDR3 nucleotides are TGTGCCAGCAGTTTATCCTTGGCAGGGCAGGGTGAAAAACTGTTTTTT. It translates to CASSLSLAGQGEKLFF.

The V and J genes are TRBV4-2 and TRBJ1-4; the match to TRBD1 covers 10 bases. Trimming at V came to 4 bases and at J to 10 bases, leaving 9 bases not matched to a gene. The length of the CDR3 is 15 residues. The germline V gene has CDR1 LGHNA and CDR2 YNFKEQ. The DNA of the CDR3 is TGTGCCAGCAGCCCGGCGGGACAGGGGATCTCAAAACTGTTTTTT. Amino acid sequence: CASSPAGQGISKLFF.

CDR3 DNA: TGTGCCAGCAGCTCCGCCGGGGCGGGGGGGCTGAATGAGCAGTTCTTC. This encodes CASSSAGAGGLNEQFF. The V and J genes are TRBV9 and TRBJ2-1, with 9 bases aligning to TRBD2. The V gene end was trimmed by 4 bases and the J gene end by 7 bases; junction bases not matched to a gene: 12. The CDR3 is 16 amino acids. Per germline, CDR1 SGDLS and CDR2 YYNGEE. The entire variable domain, with the rest obtained from reference TRBV9 and TRBJ2-1, is as follows: DSGVTQTPKHLITATGQRVTLRCSPRSGDLSVYWYQQSLDQGLQFLIQYYNGEERAKGNILERFSAQQFPDLHSELNLSSLELGDSALYFCASSSAGAGGLNEQFFGPGTRLTVL.

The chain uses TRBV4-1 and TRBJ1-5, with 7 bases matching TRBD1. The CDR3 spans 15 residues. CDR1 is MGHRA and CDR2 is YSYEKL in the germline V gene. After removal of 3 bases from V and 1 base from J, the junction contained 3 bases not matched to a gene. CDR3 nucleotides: TGCGCCAGCAGCCAGGGGGGACAGAGCAATCAGCCCCAGCATTTT. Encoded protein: CASSQGGQSNQPQHF.

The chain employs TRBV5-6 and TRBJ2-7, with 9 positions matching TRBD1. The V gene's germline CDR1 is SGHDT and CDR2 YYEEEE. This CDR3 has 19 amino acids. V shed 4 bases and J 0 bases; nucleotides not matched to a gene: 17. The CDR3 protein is CASSTGPGTGTLISYEQYF. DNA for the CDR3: TGTGCCAGCAGCACTGGTCCCGGGACAGGGACCCTCATCTCCTACGAGCAGTACTTC.

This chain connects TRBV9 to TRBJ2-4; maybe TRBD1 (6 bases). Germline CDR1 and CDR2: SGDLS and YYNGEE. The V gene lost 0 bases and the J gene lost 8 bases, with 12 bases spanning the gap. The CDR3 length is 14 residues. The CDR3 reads CASSVDSAGDIQYF. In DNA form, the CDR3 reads TGTGCCAGCAGCGTAGATTCTGCAGGGGACATTCAGTACTTC. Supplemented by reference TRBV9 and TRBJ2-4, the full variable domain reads DSGVTQTPKHLITATGQRVTLRCSPRSGDLSVYWYQQSLDQGLQFLIQYYNGEERAKGNILERFSAQQFPDLHSELNLSSLELGDSALYFCASSVDSAGDIQYFGAGTRLSVL.

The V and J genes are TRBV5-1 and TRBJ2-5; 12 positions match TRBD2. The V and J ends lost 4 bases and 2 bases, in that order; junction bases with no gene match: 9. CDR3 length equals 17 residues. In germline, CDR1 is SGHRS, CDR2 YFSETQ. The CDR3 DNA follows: TGCGCCAGCAGCACAGGACTAGCGGGGCGACCGCAAGAGACCCAGTACTTC. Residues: CASSTGLAGRPQETQYF.

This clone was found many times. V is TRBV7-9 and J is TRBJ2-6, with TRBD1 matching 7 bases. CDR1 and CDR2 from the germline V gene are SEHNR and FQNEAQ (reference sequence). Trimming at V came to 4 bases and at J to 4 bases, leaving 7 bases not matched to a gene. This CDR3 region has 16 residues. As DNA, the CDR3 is TGTGCCAGCAGCTCCCTACAGGGGTTCGGGGCCAACGTCCTGACTTTC. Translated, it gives CASSSLQGFGANVLTF.

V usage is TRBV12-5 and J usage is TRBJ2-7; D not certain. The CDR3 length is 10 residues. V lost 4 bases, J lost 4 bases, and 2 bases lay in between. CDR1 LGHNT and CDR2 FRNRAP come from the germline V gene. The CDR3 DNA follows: TGTGCTAGTGGTTCATACGAGCAGTACTTC. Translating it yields CASGSYEQYF.

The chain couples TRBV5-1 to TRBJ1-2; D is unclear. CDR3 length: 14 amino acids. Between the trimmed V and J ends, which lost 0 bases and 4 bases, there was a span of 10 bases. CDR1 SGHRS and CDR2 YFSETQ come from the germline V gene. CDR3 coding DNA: TGCGCCAGCAGCTTGGAAGGCCCAGGCTATGGCTACACCTTC. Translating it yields CASSLEGPGYGYTF.

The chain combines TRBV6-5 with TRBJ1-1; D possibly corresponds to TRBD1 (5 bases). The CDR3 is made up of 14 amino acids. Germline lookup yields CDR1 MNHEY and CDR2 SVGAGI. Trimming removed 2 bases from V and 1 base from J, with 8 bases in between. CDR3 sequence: CASSYTGTNTEAFF. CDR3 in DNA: TGTGCCAGCAGTTACACAGGCACGAACACTGAAGCTTTCTTT.

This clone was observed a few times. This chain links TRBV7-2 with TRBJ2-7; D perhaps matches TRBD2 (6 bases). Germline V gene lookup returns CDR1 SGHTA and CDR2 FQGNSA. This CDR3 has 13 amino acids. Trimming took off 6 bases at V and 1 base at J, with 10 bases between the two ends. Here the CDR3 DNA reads TGTGCCAGCAGTCCCGGGGGTTCCTACGAGCAGTACTTC. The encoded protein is CASSPGGSYEQYF.

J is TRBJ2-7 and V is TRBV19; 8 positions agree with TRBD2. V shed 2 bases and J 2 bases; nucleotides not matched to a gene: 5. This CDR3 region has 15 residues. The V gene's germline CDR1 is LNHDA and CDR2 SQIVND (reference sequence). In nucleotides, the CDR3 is TGTGCCAGTAGTATAAGAGGCGGGGGGCCCTACGAGCAGTACTTC. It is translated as CASSIRGGGPYEQYF.